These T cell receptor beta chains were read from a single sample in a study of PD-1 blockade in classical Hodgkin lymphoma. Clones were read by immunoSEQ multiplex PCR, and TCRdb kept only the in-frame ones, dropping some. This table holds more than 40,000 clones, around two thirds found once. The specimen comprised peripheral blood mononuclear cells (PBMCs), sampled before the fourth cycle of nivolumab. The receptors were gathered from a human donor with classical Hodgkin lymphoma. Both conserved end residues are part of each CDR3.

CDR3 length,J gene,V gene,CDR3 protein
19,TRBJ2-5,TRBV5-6,CASSLLTGLAGWGPETQYF
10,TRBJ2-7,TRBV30,CAWSGYEQYF
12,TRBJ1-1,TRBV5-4,CASSRVNTEAFF
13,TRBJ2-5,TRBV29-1,CSHSTGGRETQYF
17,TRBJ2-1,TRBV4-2,CASSQDFTAGGLNEQFF
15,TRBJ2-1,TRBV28,CASSPPRGGSYEQFF
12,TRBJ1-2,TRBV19,CASKGRGYGYTF
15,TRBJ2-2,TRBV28,CASRKTDINTGELFF
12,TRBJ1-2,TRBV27,CASSLRGGGYTF
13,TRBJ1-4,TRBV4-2,CASSQGPEEKLFF
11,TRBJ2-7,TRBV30,CAWTGDGEQYF
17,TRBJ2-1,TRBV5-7,CASSLDPSPRRDNEQFF
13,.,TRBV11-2,CASSPLGAYEQYF
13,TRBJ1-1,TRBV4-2,CASSQGDNTEAFF
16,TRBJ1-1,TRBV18,CASSPGFIDRSTEAFF
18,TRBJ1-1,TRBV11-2,CASSLLVGTGVGGTEAFF
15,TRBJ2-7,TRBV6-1,CASRVGTGTSYEQYF
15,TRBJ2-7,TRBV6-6,CASRGERDGSYEQYF
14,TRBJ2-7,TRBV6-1,CASSETGFSYEQYF
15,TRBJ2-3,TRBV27,CASSYNTQGSDTQYF
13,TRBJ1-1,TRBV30,CAWSGSSGGEAFF
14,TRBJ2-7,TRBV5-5,CASSREGSSYEQYF
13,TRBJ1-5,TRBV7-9,CASTDRFNQPQHF
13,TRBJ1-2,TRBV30,CAWSATGQWGYTF
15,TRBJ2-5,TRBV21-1,CASSKAAGLAETQYF
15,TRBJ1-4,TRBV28,CASWVGAATNEKLFF
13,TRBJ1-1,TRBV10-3,CAISEPANTEAFF
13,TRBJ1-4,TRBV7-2,CASSLVWGEKLFF
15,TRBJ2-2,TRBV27,CASSLLSANTGELFF